These T cell receptor beta chains were read from a single sample in a study of T cells in localized non-small cell lung cancer. Sequencing used immunoSEQ multiplex PCR; TCRdb keeps in-frame clones, though not all of them. The sample has over a thousand clones, around a quarter seen once. The specimen was normal lung tissue next to the tumor, collected before any cancer treatment. The receptors come from an older female donor with stage I lung adenocarcinoma. Each CDR3 is given with its conserved first and last residue. A D gene is named only where the DNA matches it firmly. Size values are once, few and many counts, or a class for expanded clones, and some rows have none.

CDR3aa | CDR3nt | abundance | j_gene | d_gene | v_gene
CASSAGDTGELFF | TGTGCCAGCAGTGCAGGGGACACCGGGGAGCTGTTTTTT | large | TRBJ2-2 | - | TRBV28
CASSRISYSGVTYEQYF | TGTGCCAGCTCTCGGATTTCTTATAGCGGGGTCACCTACGAGCAGTACTTC | few | TRBJ2-7 | TRBD2 | TRBV11-3
CASSEIRAEAFF | TGTGCCAGCAGTGAAATCCGGGCTGAAGCTTTCTTT | few | TRBJ1-1 | - | TRBV9
CASSSPGRPYGYTF | TGTGCCAGCAGCTCCCCGGGACGGCCTTATGGCTACACCTTC | - | TRBJ1-2 | - | TRBV11-3
CASSLFPGAGNSPLHF | TGCGCCAGCAGCTTGTTCCCGGGGGCGGGTAATTCACCCCTCCACTTT | - | TRBJ1-6 | - | TRBV5-1
CASSLGGEYYGYTF | TGTGCCAGCAGCTTAGGCGGGGAATACTATGGCTACACCTTC | - | TRBJ1-2 | - | TRBV11-3
CATSPSPRGAGEKLFF | TGTGCCACCAGTCCCTCCCCGCGGGGGGCAGGGGAAAAACTGTTTTTT | few | TRBJ1-4 | - | TRBV28
CASSPLDSRGYGYTF | TGTGCCAGCTCACCTTTGGACAGCCGAGGCTATGGCTACACCTTC | few | TRBJ1-2 | - | TRBV18
CASTRGRSTEAFF | TGTGCCAGCACTAGGGGGAGATCCACTGAAGCTTTCTTT | - | TRBJ1-1 | - | TRBV14
CASSPLGRGNQETQYF | TGCGCCAGCAGCCCCCTCGGGCGGGGGAACCAAGAGACCCAGTACTTC | - | TRBJ2-5 | TRBD2 | TRBV5-1
CASSLGDYYKETQYF | TGTGCCAGCAGCTTAGGGGACTATTATAAAGAGACCCAGTACTTC | few | TRBJ2-5 | TRBD2 | TRBV11-3
CAISESPAGTSYNEQFF | TGTGCCATCAGTGAGTCTCCCGCCGGGACTTCCTACAATGAGCAGTTCTTC | few | TRBJ2-1 | - | TRBV6-4
CASTSPPRGTQETQYF | TGTGCCAGCACCTCACCCCCCCGCGGGACACAAGAGACCCAGTACTTC | - | TRBJ2-5 | - | TRBV6-8
CASSLRSGGTYQETQYF | TGTGCCAGCAGCTTAAGGTCGGGGGGCACGTACCAAGAGACCCAGTACTTC | medium-sized | TRBJ2-5 | - | TRBV11-3
CASSWGGRVFNEKLFF | TGCGCCAGCAGCTGGGGCGGCAGGGTATTTAATGAAAAACTGTTTTTT | - | TRBJ1-4 | - | TRBV5-1
CASSIVAGGYEQYF | TGTGCCAGTAGTATAGTAGCGGGAGGGTACGAGCAGTACTTC | few | TRBJ2-7 | TRBD2 | TRBV19
CASSLESSGNIQYF | TGTGCCAGCAGCTTAGAGTCTTCAGGGAACATTCAGTACTTC | - | TRBJ2-4 | - | TRBV11-3
CASSSGQLYTGELFF | TGTGCCAGCAGCTCCGGACAACTCTACACCGGGGAGCTGTTTTTT | few | TRBJ2-2 | - | TRBV11-3